The clone carrying this T cell receptor beta chain was seen repeatedly, ten times or more. Its antigen is currently unknown. Each sample used 600 ng of genomic DNA from bulk tumor tissue. In surgery, several biopsies were collected from each primary tumor at widely spaced sites. Curative operations were performed on patients who had untreated, newly diagnosed non-small cell lung cancer. Study donors were patients with a new diagnosis of non-small cell lung cancer who underwent surgery with curative intent. Multiplex PCR amplified the TCR beta CDR3 region. Its first round ran for nine to eleven cycles with 32 V and 13 J primers. In TCRdb, the multiplex PCR reads were re-called with MiXCR into one record per CDR3 protein. The table records 30,000 to 40,000 distinct CDR3 sequences, approximately 30% of them present only once. The data derive from a study of immune heterogeneity within non-small cell lung tumors.

Overall study results and limits: Alongside site-unique high-frequency clones, identical dominant CDR3 beta clonotypes recurred across tumor sites within a patient. Clonality of local T cells correlated moderately but significantly with local tumor mutational burden (R roughly 0.31).

The sample comprised lung tumor tissue. This TCR was sampled from a man aged 35 to 55 with non-small cell lung cancer.

The CDR3 DNA is TGCAGCGTTGGAAGGGACAGGGGGGGCAATGAGCAGTTCTTC. Amino acid sequence: CSVGRDRGGNEQFF. The chain couples TRBV29-1 to TRBJ2-1; 11 bases align to TRBD1. V lost 4 bases, J lost 6 bases, and 5 bases stayed unmatched. This CDR3 comprises 14 residues. The germline gives CDR1 SQVTM, CDR2 ANQGSEA.